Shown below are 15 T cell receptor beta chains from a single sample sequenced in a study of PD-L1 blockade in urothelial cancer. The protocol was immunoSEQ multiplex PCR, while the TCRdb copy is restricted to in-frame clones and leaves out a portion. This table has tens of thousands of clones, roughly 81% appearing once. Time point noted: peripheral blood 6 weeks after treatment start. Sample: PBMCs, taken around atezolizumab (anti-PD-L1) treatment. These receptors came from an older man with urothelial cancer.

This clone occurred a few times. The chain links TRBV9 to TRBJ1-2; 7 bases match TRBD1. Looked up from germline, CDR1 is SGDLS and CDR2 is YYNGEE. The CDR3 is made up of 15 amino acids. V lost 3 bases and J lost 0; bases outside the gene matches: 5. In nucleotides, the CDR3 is TGTGCCAGCAGCGAGGGGACAGCAGCTAACTATGGCTACACCTTC. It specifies CASSEGTAANYGYTF.

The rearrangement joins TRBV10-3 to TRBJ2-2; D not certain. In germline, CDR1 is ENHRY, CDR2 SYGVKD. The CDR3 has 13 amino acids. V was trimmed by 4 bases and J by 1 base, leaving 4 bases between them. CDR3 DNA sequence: TGTGCCATCAGTGCGGTGAACACCGGGGAGCTGTTTTTT. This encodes CAISAVNTGELFF.

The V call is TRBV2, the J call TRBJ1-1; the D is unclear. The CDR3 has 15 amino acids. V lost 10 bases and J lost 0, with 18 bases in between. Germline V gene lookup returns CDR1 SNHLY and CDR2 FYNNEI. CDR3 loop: CAIKLITTVNTEAFF. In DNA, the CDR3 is TGTGCCATCAAGTTGATTACCACGGTGAACACTGAAGCTTTCTTT.

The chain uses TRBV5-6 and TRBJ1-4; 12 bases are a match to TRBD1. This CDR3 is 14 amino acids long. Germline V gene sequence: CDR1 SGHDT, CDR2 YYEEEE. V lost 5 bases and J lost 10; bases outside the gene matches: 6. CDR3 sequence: CASRFGTGGGKLFF. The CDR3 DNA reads TGTGCCAGCAGATTCGGGACAGGGGGCGGAAAACTGTTTTTT.

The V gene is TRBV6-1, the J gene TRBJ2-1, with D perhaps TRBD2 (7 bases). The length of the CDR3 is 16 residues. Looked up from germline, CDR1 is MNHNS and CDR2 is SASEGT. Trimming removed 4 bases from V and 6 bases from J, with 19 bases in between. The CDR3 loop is CASSVTAGAISNEQFF. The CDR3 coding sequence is TGTGCCAGCAGTGTAACGGCGGGGGCCATTAGCAATGAGCAGTTCTTC.

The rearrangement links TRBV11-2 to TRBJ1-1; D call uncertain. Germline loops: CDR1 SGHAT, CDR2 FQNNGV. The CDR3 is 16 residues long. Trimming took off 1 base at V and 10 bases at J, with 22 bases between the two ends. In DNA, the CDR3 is TGTGCCAGCAGCTTAGGGAGCGATATTGGTAGTCTCCGAGCTTTCTTT. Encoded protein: CASSLGSDIGSLRAFF.

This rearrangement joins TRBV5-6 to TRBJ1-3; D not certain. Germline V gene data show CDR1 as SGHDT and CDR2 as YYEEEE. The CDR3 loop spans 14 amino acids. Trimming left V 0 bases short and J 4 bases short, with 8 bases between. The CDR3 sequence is CASSLGGAGNTIYF. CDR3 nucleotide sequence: TGTGCCAGCAGCTTGGGAGGAGCGGGAAACACCATATATTTT.

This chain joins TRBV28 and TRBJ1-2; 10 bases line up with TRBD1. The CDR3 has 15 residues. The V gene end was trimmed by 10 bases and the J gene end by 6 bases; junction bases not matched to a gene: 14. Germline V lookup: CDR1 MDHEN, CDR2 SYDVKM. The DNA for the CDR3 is TGTGCCACCGCCGACAGGGGGCGAGGTTTGGATGGCTACACCTTC. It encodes CATADRGRGLDGYTF.

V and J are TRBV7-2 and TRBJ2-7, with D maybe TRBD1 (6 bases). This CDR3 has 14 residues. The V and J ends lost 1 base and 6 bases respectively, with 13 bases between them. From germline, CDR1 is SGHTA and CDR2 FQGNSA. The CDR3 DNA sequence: TGTGCCAGCAGCTTAGGGGGGCCAGGGTTCGAGCAGTACTTC. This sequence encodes CASSLGGPGFEQYF.

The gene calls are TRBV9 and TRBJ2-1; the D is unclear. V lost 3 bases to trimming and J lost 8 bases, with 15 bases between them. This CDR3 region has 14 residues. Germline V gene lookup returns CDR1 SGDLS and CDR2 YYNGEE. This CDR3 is CASSGSTRFDEQFF. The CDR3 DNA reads TGTGCCAGCAGCGGAAGCACCCGGTTTGATGAGCAGTTCTTC.

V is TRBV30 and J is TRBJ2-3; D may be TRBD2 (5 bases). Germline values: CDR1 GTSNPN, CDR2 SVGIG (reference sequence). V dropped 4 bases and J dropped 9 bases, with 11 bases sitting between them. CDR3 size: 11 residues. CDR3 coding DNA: TGTGCCTGGAATAATGGCGGGACGCAGTATTTT. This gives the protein CAWNNGGTQYF.

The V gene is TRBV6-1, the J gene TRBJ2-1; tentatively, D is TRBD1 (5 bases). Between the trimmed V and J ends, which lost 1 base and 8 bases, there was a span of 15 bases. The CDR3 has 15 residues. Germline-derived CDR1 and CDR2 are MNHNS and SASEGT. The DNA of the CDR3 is TGTGCCAGCAGTGAAGACCCCGCAGGGCTTGATGAGCAGTTCTTC. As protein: CASSEDPAGLDEQFF.

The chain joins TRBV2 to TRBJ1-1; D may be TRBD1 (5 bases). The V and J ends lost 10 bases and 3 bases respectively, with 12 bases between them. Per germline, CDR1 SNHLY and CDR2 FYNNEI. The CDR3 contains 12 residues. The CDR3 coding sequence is TGTGCCACCTGGGGGGGAGACACTGAAGCTTTCTTT. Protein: CATWGGDTEAFF.

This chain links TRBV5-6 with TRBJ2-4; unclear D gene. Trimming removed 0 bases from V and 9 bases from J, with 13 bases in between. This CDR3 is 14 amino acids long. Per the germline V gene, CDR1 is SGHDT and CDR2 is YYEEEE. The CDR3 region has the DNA TGTGCCAGCAGCTTGGTGGGCCCGTTGTCCATTCAGTACTTC. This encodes CASSLVGPLSIQYF.

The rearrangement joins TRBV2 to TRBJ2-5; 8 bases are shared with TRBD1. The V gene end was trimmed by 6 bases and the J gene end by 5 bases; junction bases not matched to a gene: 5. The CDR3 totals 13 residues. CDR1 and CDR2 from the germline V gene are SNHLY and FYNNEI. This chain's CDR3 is CASRTGVGETQYF. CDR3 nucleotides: TGTGCCAGCAGGACAGGGGTTGGTGAGACCCAGTACTTC.